Shown below are 27 T cell receptor beta chains from a single sample sequenced in a study of vaccination and CD4 T cells after COVID-19. Treatment denoted: approximately 11-day PBMC culture with coronavirus spike peptide pools or control peptides (ViraFEST assay). The unexposed donor provided CD4+ T cells, which were taken before the COVID-19 pandemic (2011-2018). Which antigens these TCRs recognize remains unknown. The assay that was used to sequence DNA from cultured CD4+ T cells was the Oncomine TCR Beta short-read assay. TCRdb recomputed calls from the PCR reads with MiXCR, one row per CDR3 protein. The sample shows 4,500 to 6,000 distinct CDR3 sequences, approximately 39% of them seen only once. Sequenced material: CD4+ T cells from blood, cultured in vitro. The receptors stem from a human donor in good health.

This rearrangement joins TRBV7-8 to TRBJ1-5; D call uncertain. From germline, CDR1 is SGHVS and CDR2 FQNEAQ. The length of the CDR3 is 11 residues. The germline V and J ends were trimmed by 8 bases and 5 bases, with 7 bases remaining between them. The CDR3: CASGVHQPQHF. CDR3 nucleotide sequence: TGTGCCAGCGGTGTACATCAGCCCCAGCATTTT.

This clonotype came up a few times. V is TRBV7-9 and J is TRBJ1-5, with a possible D match to TRBD1 (5 bases). The V gene lost 5 bases and the J gene lost 5 bases, with 10 bases spanning the gap. Germline CDR1 and CDR2: SEHNR and FQNEAQ (reference sequence). The CDR3 runs to 13 residues. The CDR3, as DNA: TGTGCCAGCAGCGTTAGAGGGGATCAGCCCCAGCATTTT. This gives the protein CASSVRGDQPQHF.

The J gene is TRBJ2-6, the V gene TRBV19; 10 positions agree with TRBD1. Germline V lookup: CDR1 LNHDA, CDR2 SQIVND (reference sequence). Losses at the gene ends were 3 bases for V and 4 bases for J; bases not matched to a gene: 3. The CDR3 covers 16 residues. CDR3 sequence reads: CASSMGQGIGANVLTF. The CDR3 bases are TGTGCCAGTAGTATGGGACAGGGGATCGGGGCCAACGTCCTGACTTTC.

The chain is built from TRBV2 and TRBJ1-1; D unclear. V dropped 1 base and J dropped 0 bases, with 6 bases sitting between them. The CDR3 length is 14 residues. Germline V gives CDR1 SNHLY, CDR2 FYNNEI. CDR3 in DNA: TGTGCCAGCAGTGAAGGTCGAATGAACACTGAAGCTTTCTTT. Amino acids: CASSEGRMNTEAFF.

This clonotype was picked up a small number of times. This chain links TRBV20-1 with TRBJ1-6; TRBD1 matches 7 bases. Germline CDR1 is DFQATT and CDR2 is SNEGSKA (reference sequence). V was clipped by 5 bases and J by 10 bases; unmatched bases: 8. The CDR3 length is 13 residues. CDR3 in amino acids: CSADRVLDSPLHF. CDR3 bases: TGCAGTGCTGACAGGGTACTTGACTCACCCCTCCACTTT.

The chain is built from TRBV10-1 and TRBJ1-1, with D possibly matching TRBD1 (5 bases). Trimming took 7 bases from V and 3 from J, leaving 12 bases between them. The germline gives CDR1 WNHNN, CDR2 SYGVQD (reference sequence). This CDR3 is 13 amino acids long. CDR3 loop: CASKAGMDTEAFF. CDR3 nucleotide sequence: TGCGCCAGCAAGGCAGGGATGGACACTGAAGCTTTCTTT.

The V gene is TRBV6-1, the J gene TRBJ1-4; 7 nucleotides agree with TRBD1. With V trimmed by 5 bases and J by 0 bases, 9 bases remained unmatched. The CDR3 runs to 17 residues. Germline assignment: CDR1 MNHNS and CDR2 SASEGT. In DNA form, the CDR3 reads TGTGCCAGCAGTAGACAGGGATCAGGTGCAACTAATGAAAAACTGTTTTTT. Encoded protein: CASSRQGSGATNEKLFF.

The chain is built from TRBV6-2 or TRBV6-3 and TRBJ1-2; tentatively, D is TRBD1 (6 bases). V was cut by 6 bases and J by 5 bases, with 22 bases left in between. This CDR3 contains 16 residues. The germline V gene has CDR1 MNHEY and CDR2 SVGEGT. As DNA, the CDR3 is TGTGCCAGCAGCAGGATACAGGGCACCGAAACTTATGGCTACACCTTC. This encodes CASSRIQGTETYGYTF.

The rearrangement links TRBV6-1 to TRBJ1-2, with D possibly being TRBD1 (5 bases). This CDR3 contains 15 residues. V dropped 6 bases and J dropped 4 bases, with 18 bases sitting between them. Germline V CDR1 and CDR2: MNHNS, SASEGT. DNA for the CDR3: TGTGCCAGCAGCCGAAACGCAGGGTTCTCCTATGGCTACACCTTC. Translation: CASSRNAGFSYGYTF.

V gene TRBV2 combines with J gene TRBJ1-5; D gene uncertain. The germline CDR1 and CDR2 sequences are SNHLY and FYNNEI. The CDR3 extends over 11 amino acids. V was shortened by 5 bases and J by 5 bases, with 4 bases between the two germline ends. CDR3 DNA: TGTGCCAGCAGTTTTGATCAGCCCCAGCATTTT. Its protein product is CASSFDQPQHF.

The rearrangement uses TRBV27 and TRBJ2-7; a weak D match, TRBD2 (6 bases). Per the germline V gene, CDR1 is MNHEY and CDR2 is SMNVEV (reference sequence). The V end lost 6 bases, the J end lost 5 bases, and 14 bases lay between the germline ends. This CDR3 has 13 residues. The DNA for the CDR3 is TGTGCCAGCAGGGATAGCGGAGGAAACGAGCAGTACTTC. It is translated as CASRDSGGNEQYF.

The gene calls are TRBV24-1 and TRBJ1-1; D is ambiguous. Trimming took off 9 bases at V and 1 base at J, with 14 bases between the two ends. Germline CDR1 is KGHDR and CDR2 is SFDVKD. The CDR3 contains 14 residues. The CDR3: CATEEDNPNTEAFF. The CDR3 nucleotides are TGTGCCACCGAGGAAGACAACCCGAACACTGAAGCTTTCTTT.

V usage is TRBV11-2 and J usage is TRBJ1-2; D ambiguous. Germline values: CDR1 SGHAT, CDR2 FQNNGV. CDR3 length equals 12 residues. V was clipped by 4 bases and J by 6 bases, with 9 bases between them. DNA for the CDR3: TGTGCCAGCAGCTCTTATGTAGATGGCTACACCTTC. Translating gives CASSSYVDGYTF. Together with reference TRBV11-2 and TRBJ1-2, the CDR3 gives the full variable domain: EAGVAQSPRYKIIEKRQSVAFWCNPISGHATLYWYQQILGQGPKLLIQFQNNGVVDDSQLPKDRFSAERLKGVDSTLKIQPAKLEDSAVYLCASSSYVDGYTFGSGTRLTVV.

This clonotype is medium-sized within its sample. This chain joins TRBV6-5 and TRBJ1-1; 7 nucleotides line up with TRBD1. Germline trimming cut 2 bases from V and 1 base from J; bases unmatched to any gene: 7. CDR3 length: 16 amino acids. Germline V gives CDR1 MNHEY, CDR2 SVGAGI. The CDR3 protein is CASSYRSRGPNTEAFF. In DNA, the CDR3 is TGTGCCAGCAGTTACAGGTCGAGGGGGCCGAACACTGAAGCTTTCTTT.

The chain links TRBV19 to TRBJ1-2; D is unresolved. Germline loops: CDR1 LNHDA, CDR2 SQIVND (reference sequence). V was shortened by 7 bases and J by 0 bases, with 9 bases between the two germline ends. The CDR3 contains 13 residues. The CDR3 here is CASKGTTNYGYTF. In nucleotides, the CDR3 is TGTGCCAGTAAAGGAACGACTAACTATGGCTACACCTTC.

This clonotype is medium-sized (0.01 to 0.1%). The rearrangement links TRBV27 to TRBJ1-5, with D unclear. The CDR3 is 12 residues long. The V and J ends lost 2 bases and 7 bases respectively, with 6 bases between them. Germline-derived CDR1 and CDR2 are MNHEY and SMNVEV (reference sequence). The CDR3 bases are TGTGCCAGCAGTTTACTGGGGCAGCCCCAGCATTTT. Protein: CASSLLGQPQHF.

This chain links TRBV29-1 with TRBJ2-2; a possible D gene is TRBD2 (5 bases). V gave up 3 bases and J gave up 4 bases, with 9 bases separating them. Germline V gene data show CDR1 as SQVTM and CDR2 as ANQGSEA. CDR3 length: 13 amino acids. The CDR3 loop is CSVDGRGTGELFF. The CDR3 DNA follows: TGCAGCGTTGATGGACGGGGCACCGGGGAGCTGTTTTTT.

The J gene is TRBJ2-1, the V gene TRBV7-2, with D possibly being TRBD2 (6 bases). Per the germline V gene, CDR1 is SGHTA and CDR2 is FQGNSA. This CDR3 has 14 amino acids. Trimming shortened V by 1 base and J by 5 bases, and 9 bases separated the two germline ends. CDR3 sequence: CASSLDGGDNEQFF. The DNA of the CDR3 is TGTGCCAGCAGCTTAGACGGCGGGGACAATGAGCAGTTCTTC. The full variable domain, in which reference TRBV7-2 and TRBJ2-1 provide the parts outside the CDR3, is GAGVSQSPSNKVTEKGKDVELRCDPISGHTALYWYRQSLGQGLEFLIYFQGNSAPDKSGLPSDRFSAERTGGSVSTLTIQRTQQEDSAVYLCASSLDGGDNEQFFGPGTRLTVL.

The sample holds a few counts of this clonotype. As DNA, the CDR3 is TGCAGTGCGCAACGGGACGGGGGCTACACCTTC. The encoded protein is CSAQRDGGYTF. The rearrangement links TRBV20-1 to TRBJ1-2; a possible D gene is TRBD1 (5 bases). This CDR3 contains 11 residues. Germline V gene lookup returns CDR1 DFQATT and CDR2 SNEGSKA (reference sequence). V gave up 6 bases and J gave up 8 bases, with 13 bases separating them.

In this sample, this clonotype turned up a few times. The chain is built from TRBV10-3 and TRBJ1-5; possibly TRBD1 for D (5 bases). Germline-derived CDR1 and CDR2 are ENHRY and SYGVKD. This CDR3 has 14 amino acids. V was clipped by 4 bases and J by 4 bases, with 11 bases between them. The CDR3 protein is CAISADSTNQPQHF. The CDR3 region has the DNA TGTGCCATCAGTGCCGACAGTACTAATCAGCCCCAGCATTTT.

A few counts support this clonotype. Written as DNA, the CDR3 is TGTGCCAGCAGTTTGGGGCAGGGGGTCAATCAGCCCCAGCATTTT. It encodes CASSLGQGVNQPQHF. The V call is TRBV27, the J call TRBJ1-5, with 7 bases aligning to TRBD1. The junction had 5 bases not matched to a gene; V was cut back by 3 bases and J by 3 bases. Per germline, CDR1 MNHEY and CDR2 SMNVEV (reference sequence). The CDR3 extends over 15 amino acids.

The V call is TRBV6-1, the J call TRBJ1-3, with D possibly matching TRBD1 (6 bases). Trimming removed 7 bases from V and 6 bases from J, with 10 bases in between. CDR3 length equals 12 residues. The germline V gene encodes CDR1 MNHNS and CDR2 SASEGT. CDR3 DNA: TGTGCCAGCAAGGCAGGGGAAAACACCATATATTTT. Translated: CASKAGENTIYF.

This clonotype was counted only a few times. The V and J genes are TRBV20-1 and TRBJ1-5; D gene unclear. The length of the CDR3 is 16 residues. Looked up from germline, CDR1 is DFQATT and CDR2 is SNEGSKA (reference sequence). V dropped 1 base and J dropped 7 bases, with 20 bases sitting between them. The CDR3: CSARAGVAGIGQPQHF. The CDR3 coding sequence is TGCAGTGCTAGAGCCGGGGTGGCTGGGATAGGCCAGCCCCAGCATTTT.

Points on this clonotype: One end of the junction is discordant with germline, which a read error may explain. This chain links TRBV2 with TRBJ2-3; 12 nucleotides match TRBD1. Germline V gene lookup returns CDR1 SNHLY and CDR2 FYNNEI. CDR3 length: 15 residues. Written as DNA, the CDR3 is TGTGCCAGCAGTGGGGGGACAGGGGGCACAAATACGCAGTATTTT. It specifies CASSGGTGGTNTQYF.

The chain is built from TRBV5-1 and TRBJ1-1; no firm D call. There are 14 residues in the CDR3. CDR1 SGHRS and CDR2 YFSETQ come from the germline V gene. The V end was cut by 0 bases, the J end by 1 base, with 7 bases between. CDR3 nucleotide sequence: TGCGCCAGCAGCTTGGACGCCCGGAACACTGAAGCTTTCTTT. It translates to CASSLDARNTEAFF. The full variable domain, completed using reference TRBV5-1 and TRBJ1-1, is KAGVTQTPRYLIKTRGQQVTLSCSPISGHRSVSWYQQTPGQGLQFLFEYFSETQRNKGNFPGRFSGRQFSNSRSEMNVSTLELGDSALYLCASSLDARNTEAFFGQGTRLTVV.

This chain uses TRBV18 with TRBJ1-2; D gene uncertain. CDR1 is KGHSH, CDR2 LQKENI, per germline. The CDR3 is 13 amino acids. V was cut by 2 bases and J by 8 bases, with 12 bases left in between. In DNA form, the CDR3 reads TGTGCCAGCTCACCAGGGCCGGAGGTAGGCTACACCTTC. This encodes CASSPGPEVGYTF. Filled out from reference TRBV18 and TRBJ1-2, the complete variable domain reads NAGVMQNPRHLVRRRGQEARLRCSPMKGHSHVYWYRQLPEEGLKFMVYLQKENIIDESGMPKERFSAEFPKEGPSILRIQQVVRGDSAAYFCASSPGPEVGYTFGSGTRLTVV.

This clonotype was observed a handful of times. V usage is TRBV20-1 and J usage is TRBJ2-3, with 10 nucleotides matching TRBD2. Germline V gene lookup returns CDR1 DFQATT and CDR2 SNEGSKA (reference sequence). This CDR3 has 17 residues. The junction had 11 bases not matched to a gene; V was cut back by 3 bases and J by 2 bases. The DNA for the CDR3 is TGCAGTGCTAGCCCCTCTGAAGCGGGGGGGCTCACAGATACGCAGTATTTT. Translated, it gives CSASPSEAGGLTDTQYF.